This T cell receptor (beta chain) was captured in a study of identical twins. Broader study findings: Compared with models, monozygotic twins showed more out-of-frame TCR alpha sharing. Rather than following the same donors, the conclusions depended on cross-sectional statistical analysis. Diverse VJ usage suggested most zero-insertion clonotypes were not invariant T cells.

TCRdb reanalysed the 5' RACE reads using MiXCR and keeps one entry per CDR3 protein. The sample lists about 890,000 distinct CDR3 sequences, 10% to 15% occurring once. Everyone who donated was a healthy Caucasian. The germline gives CDR1 SGHRS, CDR2 YFSETQ. The CDR3 is 13 amino acids. V was shortened by 4 bases and J by 6 bases, with 11 bases between the two germline ends. In regard to this clonotype: The antigen is unknown.

These sequences were also reported in another study, on yellow fever vaccine responses in identical twins.

This sequence originates from a woman younger than 35 in good health. Material for sequencing was PBMCs. This chain connects TRBV5-1 to TRBJ2-1; D uncertain. The DNA of the CDR3 is TGCGCCAGCAGCCCCCCCATCGCCAATGAGCAGTTCTTC. As protein: CASSPPIANEQFF.